This TCR beta chain was observed in a study of T cell responses to AZD1222 COVID-19 vaccine. The length of the CDR3 is 16 residues. Germline-derived CDR1 and CDR2 are SGDLS and YYNGEE. Trimming took off 0 bases at V and 3 bases at J, with 12 bases between the two ends. Assay: immunoSEQ multiplex PCR; the TCRdb copy retains only in-frame clones and omits some. The table includes 110,000 or so clones, approximately 90% detected once. The clonotype was recovered from an adult in good health. The chain employs TRBV9 and TRBJ1-4, with no clear D. Sequences were derived from peripheral blood, sampled on day 0 of AZD1222 vaccination. Written as DNA, the CDR3 is TGTGCCAGCAGCGTAGGTTTGGGTATTCCTAATGAAAAACTGTTTTTT. Protein: CASSVGLGIPNEKLFF.